The present entry profiles one TCR beta chain with its context. A single count supports this clone. Its antigen remains undetermined. One base away there is no much larger clone; base qualities are not given. The data originate from a study of OX40 agonist ivuxolimab in advanced cancers. With regard to the full study: Ivuxolimab, which targeted the costimulatory receptor OX40 (CD134), was an agonistic, fully human IgG2 monoclonal antibody. Intravenous ivuxolimab was administered to patients every 2 weeks at six dose levels: 0.01, 0.1, 0.3, 1.5, 3 and 10 mg/kg. Of the approximately 53 patients in dose escalation, about 19 had hepatocellular carcinoma, about 15 had melanoma, 9 had renal cell carcinoma and 9 had head and neck cancer. The dose-escalation cohort was about 87% male with a mean age of roughly 60 years, ranging from 23 to 79. Patients were allowed to have had prior anti-PD-1, anti-PD-L1 or anti-CTLA-4 therapy, and 40% of the dose-escalation patients had been treated with checkpoint inhibitors. Partial responses occurred in three dose-escalation patients: two with cutaneous melanoma and one with hepatocellular carcinoma. The point of sequencing TCRbeta in the periphery was to test whether ivuxolimab changed TCR sequence diversity and drove clonal T-cell expansion. The paper describes the monotherapy dose-escalation part (N of about 52 patients) of the phase I trial of ivuxolimab. Study-level results and caveats: Partial responders in the 0.1-3.0 mg/kg groups had among the lowest normalized peripheral clonal expansion, especially among CD8+ T cells. At doses of 0.1 to 3.0 mg/kg, clonal expansion of both CD4+ and CD8+ blood T cells was observed from baseline to week 6. After ivuxolimab, more expanded clones were found on average in CD8+ T cells than in CD4+ T cells. The antigen specificity of the clonally expanded peripheral T cells was not determined. Low levels of normalized T-cell clonal expansion were also seen in some patients who did not respond.

The trial excluded patients who had a history of autoimmune disease or who were on systemic immunosuppression. Peripheral blood for TCR sequencing was collected from all dose cohorts at baseline, on cycle 4 day 1, and on cycle 7 day 1. The samples were drawn from a first-in-human, open-label, multicenter phase I dose-escalation trial of ivuxolimab. Adults with locally advanced or metastatic melanoma, renal cell, hepatocellular, or head and neck squamous cell carcinoma were enrolled in the trial. Before TCR sequencing, CD4+ and CD8+ T cells were separately sorted from peripheral blood. Genomic DNA was extracted from sorted cells for sequencing of the TCRbeta CDR3 region. The immunoSEQ Assay was used to sequence the TCRbeta CDR3 regions. Here the immuneACCESS table is served through TCRdb, limited to in-frame sequences with V and J called. Missing clones are a known gap in these copies; in checked studies unresolved V genes cover under half, and the rest lacks a known reason. This sample comprises tens of thousands of clones, nearly 95% of them detected only once. The biggest ten clones account for roughly 6.7% of the sample.

The CDR3 runs 15 residues from the cysteine to the phenylalanine. The read is trimmed to its CDR3 DNA, 45 bases read in frame from base 1. A distance of 12 bases separates the germline ends of V and J, which lose 2 bases and 1 base respectively. The germline V gene supplies CDR1 MNHEY and CDR2 SVGAGI. Sample: CD4+ or CD8+ T cells sorted from blood, taken in a trial of the OX40 agonist ivuxolimab. The V and J genes are TRBV6-5 and TRBJ2-7; possibly the D gene is TRBD2, per 6 matching bases. This TCR was sampled from an adult with an advanced solid tumor such as melanoma, head and neck, liver or kidney cancer. In nucleotides, the sequence is TGTGCCAGCAGTTACGGCGGGGCGATTTCCTACGAGCAGTACTTC. Its protein product is CASSYGGAISYEQYF.